Below are 21 T cell receptor beta chains sequenced from a single sample in a study of T cells in Graves' hyperthyroidism and ophthalmopathy. RNA transcripts provided the source from which TCR beta CDR3 regions were amplified. HTBI primers drove first-round RT-PCR of the TCR CDR3. TCRdb re-called the multiplex PCR reads with MiXCR, one entry per CDR3 protein. The data show around 690,000 distinct CDR3 sequences, roughly 17% seen once. The sample was blood. All receptors come from a man aged 45-60 years with Graves' hyperthyroidism.

The V gene is TRBV5-1, the J gene TRBJ2-3; no definite D call. Germline V gene sequence: CDR1 SGHRS, CDR2 YFSETQ. The CDR3 is 17 amino acids. Trimming cost V 0 bases and J 2 bases, with 16 bases left between them. CDR3 protein: CASSLAATHPATDTQYF. CDR3 bases: TGCGCCAGCAGCTTGGCCGCAACTCATCCGGCCACAGATACGCAGTATTTT. Complete variable domain (other parts from reference TRBV5-1 and TRBJ2-3): KAGVTQTPRYLIKTRGQQVTLSCSPISGHRSVSWYQQTPGQGLQFLFEYFSETQRNKGNFPGRFSGRQFSNSRSEMNVSTLELGDSALYLCASSLAATHPATDTQYFGPGTRLTVL.

This clonotype was seen repeatedly, ten times or more. The genes are TRBV3-1 and TRBJ2-3, with TRBD2 matching 7 bases. CDR1 and CDR2 from the germline V gene are LGHDT and YNNKEL (reference sequence). J was trimmed by 4 bases and V by 1 base; bases with no gene match: 2. The CDR3 runs 14 residues. In DNA form, the CDR3 reads TGTGCCAGCAGCCAAGTCCTAGCGGCAGATACGCAGTATTTT. Amino acid sequence: CASSQVLAADTQYF.

A single count supports this clonotype. CDR3: CASSSSRTRLNGEQYF. The CDR3 DNA reads TGTGCCAGCAGCTCGTCCCGGACCCGGTTAAACGGCGAGCAGTACTTC. This chain links TRBV7-9 with TRBJ2-7; the D is unclear. V was clipped by 4 bases and J by 6 bases, with 22 bases between them. This CDR3 contains 16 residues. Per germline, CDR1 SEHNR and CDR2 FQNEAQ (reference sequence).

This clonotype has a count of ten or more. The gene calls are TRBV28 and TRBJ2-3, with D perhaps matching TRBD2 (6 bases). The V end was cut by 3 bases, the J end by 1 base, with 11 bases between. Germline V lookup: CDR1 MDHEN, CDR2 SYDVKM. This CDR3 region has 15 residues. CDR3 residues: CASSLPGRGTDTQYF. The CDR3 nucleotides read TGTGCCAGCAGTTTGCCCGGGAGAGGCACAGATACGCAGTATTTT.

This clonotype was recorded many times. V and J are TRBV2 and TRBJ1-1; the D gene is possibly TRBD1 (6 bases). V lost 2 bases and J lost 10, with 23 bases in between. From germline, CDR1 is SNHLY and CDR2 FYNNEI. This CDR3 comprises 16 residues. In DNA form, the CDR3 reads TGTGCCAGCAGTGAACCGTTCCGACTAGGTGGAGGGGGAGCTTTCTTT. Translated: CASSEPFRLGGGGAFF.

This clonotype was seen ten or more times. This chain uses TRBV7-8 with TRBJ1-2; no reliable D call. Per the germline V gene, CDR1 is SGHVS and CDR2 is FQNEAQ. The CDR3 loop spans 17 amino acids. Trimming stripped 1 base from V and 2 bases from J, with 17 bases between. The CDR3 nucleotides read TGTGCCAGCAGCTTAGATCAGTGGACGATTGGGAACTATGGCTACACCTTC. Protein sequence: CASSLDQWTIGNYGYTF.

This rearrangement joins TRBV28 to TRBJ1-5; tentative D call: TRBD1 (5 bases). Germline V gene lookup returns CDR1 MDHEN and CDR2 SYDVKM. Trimming cost V 5 bases and J 7 bases, with 21 bases left between them. This CDR3 contains 16 residues. This CDR3 reads CASSKPPCRAIQPQHF. The CDR3 nucleotides read TGTGCCAGCAGTAAACCCCCGTGCAGGGCAATACAGCCCCAGCATTTT.

This clonotype was counted at least ten times. This chain uses TRBV27 with TRBJ2-3; 9 nucleotides match TRBD2. V dropped 4 bases and J dropped 2; count of bases not matched to a gene: 4. This CDR3 spans 15 amino acids. Germline CDR1 reads MNHEY; CDR2 reads SMNVEV (reference sequence). The CDR3 DNA sequence: TGTGCCAGCAGTTCCGGACTAGCGCACACAGATACGCAGTATTTT. Its protein product is CASSSGLAHTDTQYF.

The chain carries TRBV19 and TRBJ1-5; D is possibly TRBD1 (5 bases). The CDR3 extends over 17 amino acids. CDR1 and CDR2 from the germline V gene are LNHDA and SQIVND (reference sequence). Trimming stripped 5 bases from V and 9 bases from J, with 26 bases between. The CDR3 protein is CASSAFLVRDRQRPQHF. In DNA, the CDR3 is TGTGCCAGTAGTGCATTTCTGGTGCGCGACAGACAGAGGCCCCAGCATTTT.

Many counts were recorded for this clonotype. The V gene is TRBV2, the J gene TRBJ2-7; TRBD1 aligns across 8 bases. The CDR3 is 14 residues long. The ends lost 7 bases at V and 4 bases at J; junction bases unmatched: 9. In germline, CDR1 is SNHLY, CDR2 FYNNEI. The CDR3 loop is CASKSGTGGYEQYF. In DNA form, the CDR3 reads TGTGCCAGCAAATCCGGGACAGGAGGGTACGAGCAGTACTTC.

The table lists this clonotype with many counts. The rearrangement joins TRBV28 to TRBJ1-6; tentatively, D is TRBD1 (5 bases). This CDR3 is 14 amino acids long. Trimming took off 1 base at V and 7 bases at J, with 8 bases between the two ends. Germline values: CDR1 MDHEN, CDR2 SYDVKM. This chain's CDR3 is CASSLSGSNSPLHF. CDR3 DNA: TGTGCCAGCAGTTTATCAGGGTCGAATTCACCCCTCCACTTT.

CDR3 bases: TGTGCCAGCAGTTTATTAAGGGAAAGGGCAGATACGCAGTATTTT. Its translation: CASSLLRERADTQYF. The chain carries TRBV28 and TRBJ2-3; D ambiguous. This CDR3 has 15 residues. Trimming removed 1 base from V and 4 bases from J, with 12 bases in between. Germline V gene data show CDR1 as MDHEN and CDR2 as SYDVKM.

This clonotype was counted at least ten times. This rearrangement joins TRBV28 to TRBJ2-2; 7 bases are shared with TRBD1. Germline V CDR1 and CDR2: MDHEN, SYDVKM. The trim removed 3 bases at V and 7 bases at J, leaving 8 bases unmatched. CDR3 length: 15 amino acids. CDR3: CASSLRGQGVGELFF. CDR3 nucleotide sequence: TGTGCCAGCAGTTTGAGGGGCCAGGGGGTCGGGGAGCTGTTTTTT.

This clonotype showed up many times. V is TRBV12-3 or TRBV12-4 and J is TRBJ1-5, with D maybe TRBD1 (6 bases). This CDR3 region has 14 residues. Trimming removed 6 bases at V and 6 bases at J, with 15 bases between. CDR3 protein: CASSLRGGPQPQHF. The DNA for the CDR3 is TGTGCCAGCAGCCTTAGGGGGGGCCCTCAGCCCCAGCATTTT.

This clonotype has at least ten counts. This chain links TRBV11-2 with TRBJ2-7; 9 bases are shared with TRBD2. Germline V lookup: CDR1 SGHAT, CDR2 FQNNGV. CDR3 size: 14 residues. After removal of 5 bases from V and 5 bases from J, the junction contained 7 bases not matched to a gene. CDR3 amino acids: CASSLSGSLNEQYF. The CDR3, as DNA: TGTGCCAGCAGCCTTAGCGGGAGTCTAAACGAGCAGTACTTC.

This clonotype has ten or more counts. This chain joins TRBV10-3 and TRBJ1-2; D call uncertain. Germline CDR1 ENHRY, CDR2 SYGVKD. The CDR3 is made up of 12 amino acids. Trimming left V 0 bases short and J 1 base short, with 0 bases between. CDR3 loop: CAISESNYGYTF. In nucleotides, the CDR3 is TGTGCCATCAGTGAGTCTAACTATGGCTACACCTTC.

The rearrangement uses TRBV20-1 and TRBJ1-1, with a possible D match to TRBD1 (5 bases). Germline CDR1 reads DFQATT; CDR2 reads SNEGSKA (reference sequence). With 6 bases removed from V and 1 base from J, the gap between germline ends came to 12 bases. The CDR3 runs to 13 residues. The CDR3 sequence is CSAKGPSNTEAFF. CDR3 sequence (DNA): TGCAGTGCGAAGGGACCGTCGAACACTGAAGCTTTCTTT.

The chain carries TRBV28 and TRBJ1-5, with D possibly being TRBD1 (6 bases). Germline V lookup: CDR1 MDHEN, CDR2 SYDVKM. This CDR3 spans 16 amino acids. V shed 6 bases and J shed 1 base, with 16 bases lying between them. Written as DNA, the CDR3 is TGTGCCAGCAGCCCTATTACAGGGTCCAGCAATCAGCCCCAGCATTTT. Its protein product is CASSPITGSSNQPQHF. Supplemented by reference TRBV28 and TRBJ1-5, the full variable domain reads DVKVTQSSRYLVKRTGEKVFLECVQDMDHENMFWYRQDPGLGLRLIYFSYDVKMKEKGDIPEGYSVSREKKERFSLILESASTNQTSMYLCASSPITGSSNQPQHFGDGTRLSIL.

This clonotype was detected many times. The chain has TRBV6-2 or TRBV6-3 and TRBJ1-1, with 8 positions matching TRBD1. The V segment lost 4 bases and the J segment 0 bases; nucleotides outside the gene matches: 10. This CDR3 spans 17 amino acids. Looked up from germline, CDR1 is MNHEY and CDR2 is SVGEGT. The CDR3: CASSSAGGRALNTEAFF. The CDR3 region has the DNA TGTGCCAGCAGTTCCGCAGGGGGCCGAGCATTGAACACTGAAGCTTTCTTT.

This clonotype appeared a few times. The chain is built from TRBV3-1 and TRBJ2-1; 12 nucleotides align to TRBD2. CDR3 length: 16 residues. The J segment lost 8 bases and the V segment lost 5 bases, leaving 10 bases of the junction unmatched. CDR1 and CDR2 (germline): LGHDT, YNNKEL (reference sequence). The CDR3: CASSTRSTSGSHEQFF. Written as DNA, the CDR3 is TGTGCCAGCAGCACCCGATCGACTAGCGGGAGCCATGAGCAGTTCTTC.

This clonotype appeared a few times. The DNA for the CDR3 is TGTGCCAGCAGTCCGTGGGGGACAGGGAAAACTGAAGCTTTCTTT. As protein: CASSPWGTGKTEAFF. The V call is TRBV3-1, the J call TRBJ1-1; 9 bases map to TRBD1. CDR1 LGHDT and CDR2 YNNKEL come from the germline V gene (reference sequence). This CDR3 is 15 amino acids long. V shed 6 bases and J 5 bases; nucleotides not matched to a gene: 10. Complete variable domain (other parts from reference TRBV3-1 and TRBJ1-1): DTAVSQTPKYLVTQMGNDKSIKCEQNLGHDTMYWYKQDSKKFLKIMFSYNNKELIINETVPNRFSPKSPDKAHLNLHINSLELGDSAVYFCASSPWGTGKTEAFFGQGTRLTVV.